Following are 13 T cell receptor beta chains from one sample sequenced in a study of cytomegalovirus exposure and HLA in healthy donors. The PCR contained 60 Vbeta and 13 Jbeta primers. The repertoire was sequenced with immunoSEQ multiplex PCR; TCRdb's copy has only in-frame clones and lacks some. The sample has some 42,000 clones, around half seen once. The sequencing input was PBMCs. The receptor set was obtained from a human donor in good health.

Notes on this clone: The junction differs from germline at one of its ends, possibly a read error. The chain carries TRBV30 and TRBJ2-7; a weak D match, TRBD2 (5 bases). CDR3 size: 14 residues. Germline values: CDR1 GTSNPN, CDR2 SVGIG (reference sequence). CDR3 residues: CAGSVPPQKITQYF. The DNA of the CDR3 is TGTGCCGGGAGTGTACCGCCGCAAAAGATTACTCAGTACTTC.

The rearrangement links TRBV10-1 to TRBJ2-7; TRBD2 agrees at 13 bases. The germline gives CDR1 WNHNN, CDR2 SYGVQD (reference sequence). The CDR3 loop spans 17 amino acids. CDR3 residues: CVAGRSPLAGGPREQYF. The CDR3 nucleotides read TGCGTAGCAGGTAGATCCCCACTAGCGGGAGGGCCGAGGGAGCAGTACTTC.

DNA for the CDR3: TGCAGCGTTGGGCCCAGGGGGGAGACCCAGTACTTC. Its protein product is CSVGPRGETQYF. The chain recombines TRBV29-1 with TRBJ2-5; 7 nucleotides align to TRBD1. The germline V gene has CDR1 SQVTM and CDR2 ANQGSEA. Unmatched junction bases numbered 4, after V lost 4 bases and J lost 5 bases. The CDR3 totals 12 residues.

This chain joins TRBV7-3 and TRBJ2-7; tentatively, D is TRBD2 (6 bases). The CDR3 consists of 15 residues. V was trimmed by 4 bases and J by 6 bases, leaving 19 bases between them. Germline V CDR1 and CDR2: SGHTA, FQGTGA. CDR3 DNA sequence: TGTGCCAGCAGCTCCTCGGGACTGGGACGTGGCGAGCAGTACTTC. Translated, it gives CASSSSGLGRGEQYF.

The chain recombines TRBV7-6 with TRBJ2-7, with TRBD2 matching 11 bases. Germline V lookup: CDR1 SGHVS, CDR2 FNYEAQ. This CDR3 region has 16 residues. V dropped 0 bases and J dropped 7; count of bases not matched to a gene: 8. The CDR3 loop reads CASSLAIAGGGREQYF. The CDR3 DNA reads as TGTGCCAGCAGCTTAGCGATAGCGGGAGGGGGAAGAGAGCAGTACTTC.

The CDR3 DNA reads TGTGCCAGCAGCCGGACAGGGCCGAACACCGGGGAGCTGTTTTTT. Translating it yields CASSRTGPNTGELFF. The chain uses TRBV5-8 and TRBJ2-2; the match to TRBD1 covers 8 bases. Germline V gene data show CDR1 as SGHTS and CDR2 as YDEGEE. V lost 4 bases, J lost 0 bases, and 2 bases stayed unmatched. This CDR3 region has 15 residues.

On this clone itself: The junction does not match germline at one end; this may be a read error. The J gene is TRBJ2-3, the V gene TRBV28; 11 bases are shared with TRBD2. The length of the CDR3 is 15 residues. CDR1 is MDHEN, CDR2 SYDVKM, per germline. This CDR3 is CVSSLIAGGPNTQYF. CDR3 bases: TGTGTCAGCAGCCTGATAGCGGGGGGGCCAAATACGCAGTATTTT.

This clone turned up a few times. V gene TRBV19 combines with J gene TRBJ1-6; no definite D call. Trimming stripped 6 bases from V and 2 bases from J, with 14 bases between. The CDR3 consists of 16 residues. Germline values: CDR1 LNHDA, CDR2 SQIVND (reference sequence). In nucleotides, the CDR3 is TGTGCCAGTAGCCTAAATACAGATCCCTATAATTCACCCCTCCACTTT. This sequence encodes CASSLNTDPYNSPLHF.

CDR3 amino acids: CATSRGGTNEKLFF. DNA for the CDR3: TGTGCCACCAGCAGAGGGGGCACTAATGAAAAACTGTTTTTT. V usage is TRBV15 and J usage is TRBJ1-4; D perhaps matches TRBD1 (5 bases). Between the trimmed V and J ends, which lost 1 base and 2 bases, there was a span of 5 bases. The germline CDR1 and CDR2 sequences are LNHNV and YYDKDF (reference sequence). The CDR3 consists of 14 residues.

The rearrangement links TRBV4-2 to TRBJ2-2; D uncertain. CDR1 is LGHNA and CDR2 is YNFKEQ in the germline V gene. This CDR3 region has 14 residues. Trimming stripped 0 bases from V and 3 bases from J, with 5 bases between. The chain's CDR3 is CASSQDPYTGELFF. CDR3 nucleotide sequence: TGTGCCAGCAGCCAAGACCCCTACACCGGGGAGCTGTTTTTT.

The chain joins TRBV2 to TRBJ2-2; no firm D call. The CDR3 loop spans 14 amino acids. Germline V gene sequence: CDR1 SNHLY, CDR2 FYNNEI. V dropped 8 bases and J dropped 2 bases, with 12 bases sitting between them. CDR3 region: CASQASANTGELFF. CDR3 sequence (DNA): TGTGCCAGCCAGGCGTCAGCCAACACCGGGGAGCTGTTTTTT.

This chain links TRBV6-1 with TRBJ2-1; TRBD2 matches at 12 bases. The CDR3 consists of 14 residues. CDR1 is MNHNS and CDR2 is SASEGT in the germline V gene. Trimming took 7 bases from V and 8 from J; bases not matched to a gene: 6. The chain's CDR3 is CASNLAGGRDEQFF. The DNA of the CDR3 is TGTGCCAGCAATCTAGCGGGAGGGCGCGATGAGCAGTTCTTC.

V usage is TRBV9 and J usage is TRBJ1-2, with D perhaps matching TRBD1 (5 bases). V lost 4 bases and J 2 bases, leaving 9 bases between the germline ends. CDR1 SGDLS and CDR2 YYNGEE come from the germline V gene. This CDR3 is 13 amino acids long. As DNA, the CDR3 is TGTGCCAGCAGCACAGGCAGGAACTATGGCTACACCTTC. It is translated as CASSTGRNYGYTF.